This T cell receptor beta chain was recovered during a study of T cells in Graves' hyperthyroidism and ophthalmopathy. There were TCR beta CDR3 regions amplified from RNA transcripts. The HTBI primer set drove a first-round RT-PCR of the TCR CDR3. Via MiXCR, TCRdb re-called the multiplex PCR reads, giving one row per CDR3 protein. This table holds 400,000 to 500,000 distinct CDR3 sequences, under 15% found once. This CDR3 has 14 residues. Germline lookup yields CDR1 LGHDT and CDR2 YNNKEL (reference sequence). The V segment lost 1 base and the J segment 5 bases; nucleotides outside the gene matches: 0. Study observations and caveats: Ophthalmopathy was told apart from stable hyperthyroidism by a 13 V-J model.

This clonotype occurred many times. Its antigen remains unknown. For the diagnoses, clinical symptoms, serum thyroxine and TRAb, thyroid ultrasound and orbital computed tomography were used. The sample was blood. The sequence was collected from a man between 18 and 35 years old with Graves' ophthalmopathy. The chain links TRBV3-1 to TRBJ2-2; 8 nucleotides line up with TRBD2. The CDR3 DNA sequence: TGTGCCAGCAGCCAAGCGGGAGGGACCGGGGAGCTGTTTTTT. Its translation is CASSQAGGTGELFF.